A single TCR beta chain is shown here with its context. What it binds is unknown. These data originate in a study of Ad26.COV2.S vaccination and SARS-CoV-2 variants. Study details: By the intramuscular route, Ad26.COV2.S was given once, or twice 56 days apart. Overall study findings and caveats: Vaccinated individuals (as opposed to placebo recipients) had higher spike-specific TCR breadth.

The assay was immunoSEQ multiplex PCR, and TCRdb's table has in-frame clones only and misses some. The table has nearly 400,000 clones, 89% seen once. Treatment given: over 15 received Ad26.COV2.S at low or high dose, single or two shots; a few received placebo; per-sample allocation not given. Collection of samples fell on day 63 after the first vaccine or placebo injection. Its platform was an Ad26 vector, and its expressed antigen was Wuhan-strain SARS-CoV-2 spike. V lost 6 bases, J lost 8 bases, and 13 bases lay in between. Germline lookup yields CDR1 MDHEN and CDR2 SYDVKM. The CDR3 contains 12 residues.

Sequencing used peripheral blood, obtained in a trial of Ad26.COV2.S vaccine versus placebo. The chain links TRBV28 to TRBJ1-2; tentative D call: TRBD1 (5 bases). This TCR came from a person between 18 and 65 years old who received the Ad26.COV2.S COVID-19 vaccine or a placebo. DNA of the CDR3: TGTGCCAGCAGCTGGGGGTATAGGGGCTACACCTTC. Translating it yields CASSWGYRGYTF.